The 9 T cell receptor beta chains below come from one sample, sequenced in a study of OX40 agonist ivuxolimab in advanced cancers. Produced via immunoSEQ multiplex PCR; TCRdb's table is partial and in-frame only. The sample has 65,000 to 95,000 clones, less than 95% seen once; the top ten hold less than 0.35%. The material sequenced was CD4+ or CD8+ T cells sorted from blood, taken in a trial of the OX40 agonist ivuxolimab. Receptors originate from an adult with an advanced solid tumor such as melanoma, head and neck, liver or kidney cancer.

The J gene is TRBJ2-5, the V gene TRBV19; tentatively, D is TRBD1 (5 bases). Germline CDR1 reads LNHDA; CDR2 reads SQIVND (reference sequence). Trimming removed 1 base from V and 4 bases from J, with 13 bases in between. CDR3 length: 15 amino acids. The CDR3 here is CASSIGAGMGETQYF. The DNA of the CDR3 is TGTGCCAGTAGTATAGGTGCAGGGATGGGAGAGACCCAGTACTTC.

In the case of this clone: Its ends do not fully match the called genes, so a read error is possible. V and J are TRBV7-9 and TRBJ2-5; D uncertain. Germline lookup yields CDR1 SEHNR and CDR2 FQNEAQ (reference sequence). The CDR3 totals 13 residues. The CDR3 DNA reads as TGTGCCAGCAGCGTAGCTGGGGAAGAGACCCAGTACTTC. This translates into CASSVAGEETQYF.

The chain joins TRBV14 to TRBJ2-3; the D gene is possibly TRBD2 (6 bases). Trimming took 3 bases from V and 0 from J, leaving 16 bases between them. The CDR3 contains 17 residues. The germline gives CDR1 SGHDN, CDR2 FVKESK. CDR3 sequence: CASSHSPSDPSTDTQYF. The CDR3 DNA reads as TGTGCCAGCAGCCACTCACCTAGCGATCCCAGCACAGATACGCAGTATTTT.

In this sample, this clone turned up once. V usage is TRBV28 and J usage is TRBJ1-3; 7 bases map to TRBD1. Germline loops: CDR1 MDHEN, CDR2 SYDVKM. V gave up 9 bases and J gave up 3 bases; unmatched junction bases: 20. The CDR3 contains 18 residues. The CDR3: CASLKFLEGGARGNTIYF. Here the CDR3 DNA reads TGTGCCAGTTTAAAATTCCTTGAAGGGGGCGCGCGTGGAAACACCATATATTTT.

The CDR3 bases are TGTGCCAGCAGTTATGGCGGACAGGGGGATGGAAACACCATATATTTT. It codes for CASSYGGQGDGNTIYF. The chain recombines TRBV6-5 with TRBJ1-3, with 10 bases matching TRBD1. CDR1 is MNHEY, CDR2 SVGAGI, per germline. Trimming at V came to 3 bases and at J to 3 bases, leaving 5 bases not matched to a gene. This CDR3 comprises 16 residues.

J is TRBJ1-1 and V is TRBV12-5; D possibly corresponds to TRBD1 (5 bases). The CDR3 has 16 residues. Germline CDR1 reads LGHNT; CDR2 reads FRNRAP. Deletions cut 0 bases from V and 1 base from J, with 12 bases between. This CDR3 is CASGLVGGDPNTEAFF. CDR3 sequence (DNA): TGTGCTAGTGGTTTGGTCGGGGGAGACCCGAACACTGAAGCTTTCTTT.

V usage is TRBV18 and J usage is TRBJ2-5; 9 bases are a match to TRBD1. V was pared by 6 bases and J by 4 bases, with 12 bases of the junction left unmatched. Germline V lookup: CDR1 KGHSH, CDR2 LQKENI. The CDR3 covers 16 residues. The CDR3 coding sequence is TGTGCCAGCTCCCCGGGTCCGGGACAGGGAGGAGAGACCCAGTACTTC. It translates to CASSPGPGQGGETQYF.

This clone was counted a single time. The V call is TRBV6-1, the J call TRBJ2-4; 10 bases match TRBD1. Germline V lookup: CDR1 MNHNS, CDR2 SASEGT. With 11 bases clipped from V and 10 bases from J, the junction kept 8 bases outside the gene matches. This CDR3 has 12 amino acids. CDR3 sequence: CAAWGQGSIQYF. CDR3 in DNA: TGTGCCGCCTGGGGACAGGGGAGTATTCAGTACTTC.

Only one count was recorded for this clone. J is TRBJ1-6 and V is TRBV10-3; 9 nucleotides agree with TRBD1. The V segment lost 6 bases and the J segment 6 bases; nucleotides outside the gene matches: 6. Germline CDR1 ENHRY, CDR2 SYGVKD. The CDR3 has 15 amino acids. The CDR3 bases are TGTGCCATCAGCGACCGGACAGGGGTTAATTCACCCCTCCACTTT. Amino acid sequence: CAISDRTGVNSPLHF.